This T cell receptor beta chain originates from a study of T cells in Graves' hyperthyroidism and ophthalmopathy. The study, taken as a whole, reports: Ophthalmopathy stood apart from stable hyperthyroidism in a 13 V-J model. Most expanded thyroid clonotypes above 0.001 also appeared in blood.

CDR1 and CDR2 (germline): MGHDK, SYGVNS. V lost 9 bases and J lost 7; bases outside the gene matches: 8. The CDR3 sequence is 14 residues long. RNA transcripts provided the source from which TCR beta CDR3 regions were amplified. When the TCR CDR3 underwent first-round RT-PCR, the HTBI primer set was used. MiXCR was run by TCRdb on the multiplex PCR reads, yielding one entry per CDR3 protein. In the table there are 540,000 or so distinct CDR3 sequences, around 45% of which are singletons. Turning to this clonotype: Antigen unknown.

Used for diagnoses were clinical symptoms, serum thyroxine and TRAb, thyroid ultrasound and orbital computed tomography. The chain combines TRBV25-1 with TRBJ1-5, with 11 bases aligning to TRBD1. The clonotype originates from an adult woman with Graves' disease, either hyperthyroidism or ophthalmopathy (not recorded which). Sequencing was done on a sample of peripheral blood or thyroid tissue (not recorded which). Here the CDR3 DNA reads TGTGCCAGGGTTTGGACAGGGGGCGGACAGCCCCAGCATTTT. It yields the protein CARVWTGGGQPQHF.